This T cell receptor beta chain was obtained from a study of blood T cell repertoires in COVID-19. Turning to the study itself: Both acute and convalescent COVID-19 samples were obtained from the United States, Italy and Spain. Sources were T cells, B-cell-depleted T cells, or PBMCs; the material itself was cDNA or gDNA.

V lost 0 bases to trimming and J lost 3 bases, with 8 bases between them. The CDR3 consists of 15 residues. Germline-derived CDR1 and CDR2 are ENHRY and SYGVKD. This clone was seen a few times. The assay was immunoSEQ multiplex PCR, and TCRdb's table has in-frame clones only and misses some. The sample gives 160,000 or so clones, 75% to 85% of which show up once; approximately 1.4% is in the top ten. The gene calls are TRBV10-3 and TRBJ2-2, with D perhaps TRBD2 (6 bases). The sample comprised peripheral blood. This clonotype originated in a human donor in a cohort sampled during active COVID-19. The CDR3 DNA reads TGTGCCATCAGTGAGTCCCCGGGGGACACCGGGGAGCTGTTTTTT. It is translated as CAISESPGDTGELFF.